This T cell receptor (beta chain) comes out of a study of blood T cell repertoires in COVID-19. About the study: From the United States, Italy and Spain came samples of acute and convalescent COVID-19.

Here immunoSEQ multiplex PCR was the method, and the copy in TCRdb shows in-frame clones only, minus some. The sample consists of roughly 370,000 clones, around 87% of them appearing once. Researchers sorted participants into cohorts using their self-reported clinical history. Donors of Cohort 3 who recovered were those that had two negative PCRs, clearance, or symptom resolution. Trimming left V 5 bases short and J 4 bases short, with 6 bases between. CDR3 length equals 11 residues. This receptor was taken from a woman aged 50 to 60 who had recovered from COVID-19. The chain recombines TRBV12-3 or TRBV12-4 with TRBJ2-7; no clear D. Material for sequencing was PBMCs or T cells enriched from blood (not recorded which). CDR3 sequence (DNA): TGTGCCAGCAGTGTTCTATACGAGCAGTACTTC. It encodes CASSVLYEQYF.